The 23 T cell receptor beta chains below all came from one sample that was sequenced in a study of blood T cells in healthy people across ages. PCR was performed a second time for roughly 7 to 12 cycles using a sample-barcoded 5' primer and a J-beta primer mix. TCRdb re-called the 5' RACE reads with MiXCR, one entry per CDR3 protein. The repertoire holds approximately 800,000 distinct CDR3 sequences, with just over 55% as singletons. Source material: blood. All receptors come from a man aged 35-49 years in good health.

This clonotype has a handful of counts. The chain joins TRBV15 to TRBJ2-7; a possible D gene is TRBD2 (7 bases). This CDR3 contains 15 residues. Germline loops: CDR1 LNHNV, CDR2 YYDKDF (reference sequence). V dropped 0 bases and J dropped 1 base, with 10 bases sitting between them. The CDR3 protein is CATSRDRGASYEQYF. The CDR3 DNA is TGTGCCACCAGCAGAGATCGGGGGGCATCCTACGAGCAGTACTTC. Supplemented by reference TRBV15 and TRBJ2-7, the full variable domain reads DAMVIQNPRYQVTQFGKPVTLSCSQTLNHNVMYWYQQKSSQAPKLLFHYYDKDFNNEADTPDNFQSRRPNTSFCFLDIRSPGLGDTAMYLCATSRDRGASYEQYFGPGTRLTVT.

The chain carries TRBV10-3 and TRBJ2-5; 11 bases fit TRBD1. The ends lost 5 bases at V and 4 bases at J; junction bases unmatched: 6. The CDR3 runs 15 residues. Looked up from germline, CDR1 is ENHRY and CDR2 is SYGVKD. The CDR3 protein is CAISRTGQGVETQYF. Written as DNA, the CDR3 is TGTGCCATCAGTCGCACGGGACAGGGGGTAGAGACCCAGTACTTC.

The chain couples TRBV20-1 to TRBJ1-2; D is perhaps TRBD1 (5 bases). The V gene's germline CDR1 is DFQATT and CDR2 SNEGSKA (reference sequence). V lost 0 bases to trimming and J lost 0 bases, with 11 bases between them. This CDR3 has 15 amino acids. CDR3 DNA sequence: TGCAGTGCTAGAGATTGGGGGGGAGCTAACTATGGCTACACCTTC. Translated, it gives CSARDWGGANYGYTF.

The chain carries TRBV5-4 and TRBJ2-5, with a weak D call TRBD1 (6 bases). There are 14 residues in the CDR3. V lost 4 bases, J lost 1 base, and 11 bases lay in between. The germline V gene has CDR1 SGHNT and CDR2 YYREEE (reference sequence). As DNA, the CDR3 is TGTGCCAGCAGCACCGGACAGATCCAAGAGACCCAGTACTTC. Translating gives CASSTGQIQETQYF.

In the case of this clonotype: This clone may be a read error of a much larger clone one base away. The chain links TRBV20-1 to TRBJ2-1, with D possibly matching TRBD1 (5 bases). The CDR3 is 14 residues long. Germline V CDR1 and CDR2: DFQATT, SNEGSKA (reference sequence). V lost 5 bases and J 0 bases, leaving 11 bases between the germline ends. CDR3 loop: CSADQGYSYNEQFF. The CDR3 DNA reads TGCAGTGCTGATCAGGGATACTCCTACAATGAGCAGTTCTTC.

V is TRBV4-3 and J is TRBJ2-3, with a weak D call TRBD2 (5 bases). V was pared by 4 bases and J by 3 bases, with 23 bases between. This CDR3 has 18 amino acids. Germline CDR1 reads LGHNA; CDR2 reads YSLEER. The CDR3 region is CASSPDREIPGGTDTQYF. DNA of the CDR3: TGCGCCAGCAGCCCAGACCGGGAAATACCAGGCGGTACAGATACGCAGTATTTT.

DNA for the CDR3: TGCAGTGCTCAGATCGACAGGGGGCGGACTTTAATAGAAAAACTGTTTTTT. Amino acids: CSAQIDRGRTLIEKLFF. The rearrangement uses TRBV20-1 and TRBJ1-4; TRBD1 agrees at 10 bases. The CDR3 extends over 17 amino acids. V was clipped by 5 bases and J by 8 bases; unmatched bases: 17. Germline assignment: CDR1 DFQATT and CDR2 SNEGSKA (reference sequence).

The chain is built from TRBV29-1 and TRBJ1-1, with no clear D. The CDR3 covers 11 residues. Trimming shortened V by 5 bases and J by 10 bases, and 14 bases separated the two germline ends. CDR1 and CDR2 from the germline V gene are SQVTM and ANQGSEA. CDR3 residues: CSVSNSLLAFF. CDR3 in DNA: TGCAGCGTTTCGAACAGTTTGTTAGCTTTCTTT.

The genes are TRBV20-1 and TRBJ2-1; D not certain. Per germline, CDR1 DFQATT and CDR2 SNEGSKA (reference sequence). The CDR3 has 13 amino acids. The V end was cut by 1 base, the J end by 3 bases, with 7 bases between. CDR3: CSARGVSYNEQFF. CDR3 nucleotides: TGCAGTGCTAGAGGGGTCAGCTACAATGAGCAGTTCTTC.

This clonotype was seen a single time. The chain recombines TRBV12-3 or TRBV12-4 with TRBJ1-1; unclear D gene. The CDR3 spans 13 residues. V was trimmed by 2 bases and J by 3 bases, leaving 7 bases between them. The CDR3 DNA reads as TGTGCCAGCAGTTTAAGGGCCTACACTGAAGCTTTCTTT. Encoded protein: CASSLRAYTEAFF.

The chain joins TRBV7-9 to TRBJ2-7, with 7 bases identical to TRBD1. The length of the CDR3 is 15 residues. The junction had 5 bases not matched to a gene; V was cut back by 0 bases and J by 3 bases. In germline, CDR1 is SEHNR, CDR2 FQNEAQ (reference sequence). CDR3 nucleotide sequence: TGTGCCAGCAGCTTAGCCCAGGGGGAGTTCTACGAGCAGTACTTC. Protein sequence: CASSLAQGEFYEQYF.

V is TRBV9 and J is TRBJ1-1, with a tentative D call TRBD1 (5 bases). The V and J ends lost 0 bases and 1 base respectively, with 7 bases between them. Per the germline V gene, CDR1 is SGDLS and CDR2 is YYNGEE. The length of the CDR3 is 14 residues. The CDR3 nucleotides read TGTGCCAGCAGCGTAGCAGGGACGAACACTGAAGCTTTCTTT. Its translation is CASSVAGTNTEAFF.

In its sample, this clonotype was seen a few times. The CDR3 region is CASSHTNTGELFF. Here the CDR3 DNA reads TGTGCCAGCAGTCACACGAACACCGGGGAGCTGTTTTTT. The chain employs TRBV12-3 or TRBV12-4 and TRBJ2-2; D remains ambiguous. The CDR3 has 13 residues. V lost 5 bases to trimming and J lost 0 bases, with 4 bases between them.

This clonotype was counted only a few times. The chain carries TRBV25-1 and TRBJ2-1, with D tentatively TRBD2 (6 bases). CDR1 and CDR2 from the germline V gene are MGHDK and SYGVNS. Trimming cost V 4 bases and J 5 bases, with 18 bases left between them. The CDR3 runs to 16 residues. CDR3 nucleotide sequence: TGTGCCAGCAGTGGCATCCGGGAAAGCGGGCACAATGAGCAGTTCTTC. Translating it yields CASSGIRESGHNEQFF.

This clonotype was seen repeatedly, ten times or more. The CDR3 region has the DNA TGTGCCAGCAGTTGGGAGGTAGGGGGCGCGGAGACCCAGTACTTC. This translates into CASSWEVGGAETQYF. This chain joins TRBV6-5 and TRBJ2-5; a weak D match, TRBD1 (7 bases). The germline V and J ends were trimmed by 4 bases and 5 bases, with 17 bases remaining between them. This CDR3 is built from 15 residues. The germline V gene encodes CDR1 MNHEY and CDR2 SVGAGI.

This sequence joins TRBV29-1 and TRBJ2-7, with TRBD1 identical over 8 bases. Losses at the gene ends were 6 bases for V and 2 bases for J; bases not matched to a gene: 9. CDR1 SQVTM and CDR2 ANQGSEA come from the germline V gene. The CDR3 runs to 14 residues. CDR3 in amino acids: CSVVDRVFPYEQYF. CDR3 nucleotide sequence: TGCAGCGTCGTGGACAGGGTTTTTCCCTACGAGCAGTACTTC.

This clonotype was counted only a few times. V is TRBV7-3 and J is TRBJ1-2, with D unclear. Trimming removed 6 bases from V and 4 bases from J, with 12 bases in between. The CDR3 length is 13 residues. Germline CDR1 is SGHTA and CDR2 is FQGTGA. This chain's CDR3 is CASSFGGPYGYTF. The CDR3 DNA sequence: TGTGCCAGCAGTTTCGGAGGACCCTATGGCTACACCTTC.

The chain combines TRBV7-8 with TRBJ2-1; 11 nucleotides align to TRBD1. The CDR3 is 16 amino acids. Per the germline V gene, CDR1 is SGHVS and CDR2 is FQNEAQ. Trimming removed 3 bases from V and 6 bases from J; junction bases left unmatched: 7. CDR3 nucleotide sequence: TGTGCCAGCAGCTTGAGGGCCGGGACAGGGGGCAATGAGCAGTTCTTC. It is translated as CASSLRAGTGGNEQFF.

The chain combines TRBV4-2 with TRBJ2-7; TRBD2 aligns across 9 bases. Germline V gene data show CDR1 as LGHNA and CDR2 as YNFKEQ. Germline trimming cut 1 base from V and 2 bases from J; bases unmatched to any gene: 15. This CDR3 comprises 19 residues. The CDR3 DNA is TGTGCCAGCAGCCAAGTAATTCCCTTTCTAGCGGGGAGGACCTACGAGCAGTACTTC. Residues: CASSQVIPFLAGRTYEQYF.

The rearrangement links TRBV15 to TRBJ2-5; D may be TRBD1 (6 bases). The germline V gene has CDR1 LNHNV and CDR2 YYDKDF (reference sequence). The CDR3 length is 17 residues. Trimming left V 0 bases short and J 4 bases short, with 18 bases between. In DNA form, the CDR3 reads TGTGCCACCAGCAGAGATGGCTCCGGGACACTCTTAGAGACCCAGTACTTC. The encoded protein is CATSRDGSGTLLETQYF.

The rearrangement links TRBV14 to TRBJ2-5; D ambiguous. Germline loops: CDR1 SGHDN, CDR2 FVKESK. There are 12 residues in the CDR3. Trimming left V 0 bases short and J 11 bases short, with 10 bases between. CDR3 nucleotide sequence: TGTGCCAGCAGCCAAGACTGGAATGAGCAGTACTTC. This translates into CASSQDWNEQYF. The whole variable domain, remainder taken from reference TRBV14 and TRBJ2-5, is EAGVTQFPSHSVIEKGQTVTLRCDPISGHDNLYWYRRVMGKEIKFLLHFVKESKQDESGMPNNRFLAERTGGTYSTLKVQPAELEDSGVYFCASSQDWNEQYFGPGTRLLVL.

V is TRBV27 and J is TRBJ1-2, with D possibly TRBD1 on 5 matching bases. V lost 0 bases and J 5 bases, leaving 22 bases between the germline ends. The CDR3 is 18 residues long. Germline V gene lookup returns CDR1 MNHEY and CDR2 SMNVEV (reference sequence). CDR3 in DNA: TGTGCCAGCAGTTTATCATCCCCCCAGGGCTCCCCCCTTTATGGCTACACCTTC. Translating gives CASSLSSPQGSPLYGYTF.

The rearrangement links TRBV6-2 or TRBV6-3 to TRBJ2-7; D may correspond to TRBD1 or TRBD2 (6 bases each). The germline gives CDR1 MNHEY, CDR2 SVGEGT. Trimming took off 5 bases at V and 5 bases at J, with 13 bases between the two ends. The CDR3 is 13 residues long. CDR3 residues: CASSVGGMNEQYF. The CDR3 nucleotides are TGTGCCAGCAGTGTAGGGGGGATGAACGAGCAGTACTTC.